The 25 T cell receptor beta chains presented below share a single source sample, sequenced in a study of blood T cell repertoires in COVID-19. The repertoire was sequenced with immunoSEQ multiplex PCR; TCRdb's copy has only in-frame clones and lacks some. The table shows 380,000 or so clones, with roughly four fifths occurring only once. The material sequenced was peripheral blood. These receptors came from a human donor with acute or convalescent COVID-19. The donor label of this sample is uncertain.

The sample holds a few counts of this clone. The V gene is TRBV15, the J gene TRBJ1-3; D not certain. With 1 base removed from V and 0 bases from J, the gap between germline ends came to 16 bases. The CDR3 extends over 18 amino acids. From germline, CDR1 is LNHNV and CDR2 YYDKDF (reference sequence). CDR3 coding DNA: TGTGCCACCAGCAGAGGTTCCTCGGGAGGGTCCTCTGGAAACACCATATATTTT. It translates to CATSRGSSGGSSGNTIYF.

The chain links TRBV5-4 to TRBJ1-2; TRBD1 aligns across 8 bases. CDR1 SGHNT and CDR2 YYREEE come from the germline V gene (reference sequence). The CDR3 runs 16 residues. J lost 4 bases, V lost 3 bases, and 11 bases had no gene match. The DNA for the CDR3 is TGTGCCAGCAGCTATTACGGACAGGGAATATCCTATGGCTACACCTTC. Translating it yields CASSYYGQGISYGYTF.

The chain couples TRBV19 to TRBJ1-5; D not resolved. Germline V gives CDR1 LNHDA, CDR2 SQIVND (reference sequence). Trimming shortened V by 9 bases and J by 5 bases, and 17 bases separated the two germline ends. The CDR3 covers 14 residues. CDR3 DNA sequence: TGTGCCAGCAAAGAGACGGGAGGACATCAGCCCCAGCATTTT. Translation gives CASKETGGHQPQHF. The variable domain in full, completed from reference TRBV19 and TRBJ1-5, reads DGGITQSPKYLFRKEGQNVTLSCEQNLNHDAMYWYRQDPGQGLRLIYYSQIVNDFQKGDIAEGYSVSREKKESFPLTVTSAQKNPTAFYLCASKETGGHQPQHFGDGTRLSIL.

In this sample, this clone turned up once. The chain recombines TRBV19 with TRBJ2-4; D is perhaps TRBD2 (6 bases). The CDR3 consists of 13 residues. CDR1 LNHDA and CDR2 SQIVND come from the germline V gene (reference sequence). Between the trimmed V and J ends, which lost 3 bases and 15 bases, there was a span of 18 bases. The CDR3 spells CASSINSGGFRYF. CDR3 nucleotide sequence: TGTGCCAGTAGTATCAATTCTGGGGGGTTCCGGTACTTC.

V usage is TRBV7-9 and J usage is TRBJ1-2; TRBD1 agrees at 12 bases. The CDR3 runs to 16 residues. The V gene's germline CDR1 is SEHNR and CDR2 FQNEAQ (reference sequence). The J segment lost 10 bases and the V segment lost 6 bases, leaving 15 bases of the junction unmatched. The CDR3 nucleotides read TGTGCCAGCAGTAACCTCGACCGGGACAGGGGGCGAGCCTACACCTTC. Protein product: CASSNLDRDRGRAYTF.

The V call is TRBV27, the J call TRBJ2-1; the match to TRBD1 covers 7 bases. This CDR3 spans 16 amino acids. Germline V gene lookup returns CDR1 MNHEY and CDR2 SMNVEV (reference sequence). The ends lost 5 bases at V and 7 bases at J; junction bases unmatched: 14. DNA for the CDR3: TGTGCCAGCAGTCCCCCGGACAGGCTAATCGGAAATGAGCAGTTCTTC. Translated, it gives CASSPPDRLIGNEQFF.

This chain links TRBV4-1 with TRBJ2-7; D gene ambiguous. V was cut by 1 base and J by 6 bases, with 13 bases left in between. This CDR3 has 14 residues. In germline, CDR1 is MGHRA, CDR2 YSYEKL. CDR3 amino acids: CASSQVGTGREQYF. The CDR3 nucleotides are TGCGCCAGCAGCCAAGTGGGTACTGGGCGCGAGCAGTACTTC.

This clone was picked up a small number of times. The rearrangement uses TRBV6-5 and TRBJ1-2; D perhaps matches TRBD1 (5 bases). V lost 6 bases, J lost 2 bases, and 13 bases lay in between. The CDR3 runs to 14 residues. Per germline, CDR1 MNHEY and CDR2 SVGAGI. CDR3 sequence (DNA): TGTGCCAGCAGCTCTGACAGAGGCAACTATGGCTACACCTTC. This sequence encodes CASSSDRGNYGYTF.

The chain carries TRBV10-2 and TRBJ1-1, with 7 nucleotides matching TRBD1. Per germline, CDR1 WSHSY and CDR2 SAAADI. The CDR3 extends over 15 amino acids. Unmatched junction bases numbered 4, after V lost 2 bases and J lost 1 base. CDR3 nucleotide sequence: TGCGCCAGCAGTGAGCCGGGACAGTCGAACACTGAAGCTTTCTTT. Amino acid sequence: CASSEPGQSNTEAFF.

This clone was seen only once. The V gene is TRBV7-8, the J gene TRBJ1-5, with TRBD1 matching 7 bases. The CDR3 covers 14 residues. CDR1 is SGHVS, CDR2 FQNEAQ, per germline. V trimming: 4 bases; J trimming: 5 bases; junction bases outside the gene matches: 5. In DNA, the CDR3 is TGTGCCAGCAGCTCAGGACAGGTTCATCAGCCCCAGCATTTT. This codes for CASSSGQVHQPQHF. Based on the CDR3 plus reference TRBV7-8 and TRBJ1-5, the full variable domain is GAGVSQSPRYKVAKRGQDVALRCDPISGHVSLFWYQQALGQGPEFLTYFQNEAQLDKSGLPSDRFFAERPEGSVSTLKIQRTQQEDSAVYLCASSSGQVHQPQHFGDGTRLSIL.

This clone has only one observation. This chain links TRBV3-1 (or the pseudogene TRBV3-2) with TRBJ1-2; D is ambiguous. Germline CDR1 is LGHDT and CDR2 is YNNKEL (reference sequence). Trimming took 0 bases from V and 8 from J, leaving 10 bases between them. CDR3 length equals 13 residues. CDR3 in DNA: TGTGCCAGCAGCCAAGATTCCGGGATCGGCTACACCTTC. Its protein is CASSQDSGIGYTF.

J is TRBJ2-7 and V is TRBV2, with TRBD2 as a possible D gene (6 bases). Germline V gene data show CDR1 as SNHLY and CDR2 as FYNNEI. CDR3 size: 15 residues. Trimming removed 3 bases at V and 7 bases at J, with 19 bases between. The CDR3 coding sequence is TGTGCCAGCAGTGATACGGCGGGGCTCTTCCGTGAGCAGTACTTC. This gives the protein CASSDTAGLFREQYF.

The V gene is TRBV18, the J gene TRBJ1-1, with no clear D. V was pared by 0 bases and J by 5 bases, with 10 bases between. The germline V gene has CDR1 KGHSH and CDR2 LQKENI. CDR3 size: 14 residues. As DNA, the CDR3 is TGTGCCAGCTCACCACCCAAAGGAGGGACTGAAGCTTTCTTT. Encoded protein: CASSPPKGGTEAFF.

The rearrangement joins TRBV6-5 to TRBJ1-2; D uncertain. Per the germline V gene, CDR1 is MNHEY and CDR2 is SVGAGI. The CDR3 runs to 13 residues. Trimming left V 6 bases short and J 4 bases short, with 12 bases between. CDR3 sequence: CASRDSLGYGYTF. CDR3 sequence (DNA): TGTGCCAGCAGAGACTCCCTGGGCTATGGCTACACCTTC.

On this clone itself: At the DNA level, this CDR3 is encoded by other sequences in the same sample as well. This sequence joins TRBV5-1 and TRBJ1-1; a weak D match, TRBD1 (5 bases). V was pared by 0 bases and J by 1 base, with 7 bases between. Germline V lookup: CDR1 SGHRS, CDR2 YFSETQ. The CDR3 spans 14 residues. The CDR3 DNA is TGCGCCAGCAGCTTGGTGGGGGGGAACACTGAAGCTTTCTTT. It codes for CASSLVGGNTEAFF.

A single count supports this clone. This sequence joins TRBV7-8 and TRBJ1-2, with D possibly being TRBD1 (6 bases). This CDR3 comprises 13 residues. The V and J ends lost 2 bases and 7 bases respectively, with 11 bases between them. CDR1 and CDR2 from the germline V gene are SGHVS and FQNEAQ. The CDR3 here is CASSLRQARGYTF. The DNA of the CDR3 is TGTGCCAGCAGCTTACGACAGGCCCGTGGCTACACCTTC.

This chain connects TRBV6-6 to TRBJ1-1; D unclear. This CDR3 contains 15 residues. CDR1 and CDR2 from the germline V gene are MNHNY and SVGAGI (reference sequence). V was trimmed by 4 bases and J by 0 bases, leaving 12 bases between them. CDR3 in amino acids: CASSSRTLVNTEAFF. In nucleotides, the CDR3 is TGTGCCAGCAGTTCCCGAACTCTGGTGAACACTGAAGCTTTCTTT.

This clone was seen a few times. The identical CDR3 is also encoded by other nucleotide sequences in the sample. This chain connects TRBV30 to TRBJ1-2; TRBD1 might be the D (5 bases). Germline-derived CDR1 and CDR2 are GTSNPN and SVGIG (reference sequence). The CDR3 is made up of 13 amino acids. V was pared by 0 bases and J by 2 bases, with 7 bases between. CDR3 sequence (DNA): TGTGCCTGGAGTGTAGGGGCGAACTATGGCTACACCTTC. This gives the protein CAWSVGANYGYTF. The full variable domain, completed using reference TRBV30 and TRBJ1-2, is SQTIHQWPATLVQPVGSPLSLECTVEGTSNPNLYWYRQAAGRGLQLLFYSVGIGQISSEVPQNLSASRPQDRQFILSSKKLLLSDSGFYLCAWSVGANYGYTFGSGTRLTVV.

The V and J genes are TRBV7-9 and TRBJ1-6; no firm D call. This CDR3 contains 12 residues. The germline gives CDR1 SEHNR, CDR2 FQNEAQ (reference sequence). Trimming shortened V by 6 bases and J by 6 bases, and 6 bases separated the two germline ends. The CDR3 reads CASSFGNSPLHF. The CDR3 DNA reads TGTGCCAGCAGTTTCGGTAATTCACCCCTCCACTTT.

V is TRBV7-8 and J is TRBJ1-6, with 9 bases identical to TRBD1. Germline V CDR1 and CDR2: SGHVS, FQNEAQ. This CDR3 region has 17 residues. Trimming at V came to 4 bases and at J to 10 bases, leaving 14 bases not matched to a gene. CDR3 sequence: CASSSRAGTGFGSPLHF. As DNA, the CDR3 is TGTGCCAGCAGCTCCCGGGCAGGGACAGGGTTCGGGTCACCCCTCCACTTT.

The chain is built from TRBV5-1 and TRBJ1-1; 7 nucleotides line up with TRBD1. The CDR3 sequence is 17 residues long. The V gene's germline CDR1 is SGHRS and CDR2 YFSETQ. The V gene end was trimmed by 4 bases and the J gene end by 0 bases; junction bases not matched to a gene: 12. The CDR3 protein is CASSLTVGGLMNTEAFF. The CDR3 DNA is TGCGCCAGCAGCCTTACTGTAGGGGGCCTGATGAACACTGAAGCTTTCTTT.

This clone is a singleton in its sample. The chain employs TRBV5-1 and TRBJ2-2; 8 nucleotides line up with TRBD1. After removal of 5 bases from V and 4 bases from J, the junction contained 7 bases not matched to a gene. CDR3 length: 15 residues. Germline loops: CDR1 SGHRS, CDR2 YFSETQ. CDR3 sequence: CASRPGQAATGELFF. In DNA form, the CDR3 reads TGCGCCAGCAGGCCGGGACAGGCGGCCACCGGGGAGCTGTTTTTT.

CDR3 in DNA: TGTGCCTGGAGCATTACGAGGACATACCCAAACCCCCTTAACTATGGCTACACCTTC. It yields the protein CAWSITRTYPNPLNYGYTF. The chain has TRBV30 and TRBJ1-2; a weak D match, TRBD1 (5 bases). CDR1 is GTSNPN, CDR2 SVGIG, per germline (reference sequence). The length of the CDR3 is 19 residues. Trimming removed 3 bases at V and 1 base at J, with 27 bases between.

In the case of this clone: Distinct nucleotide sequences in the sample also encode this CDR3. The chain couples TRBV30 to TRBJ1-3; D not resolved. In germline, CDR1 is GTSNPN, CDR2 SVGIG (reference sequence). CDR3 length: 12 residues. Trimming took off 0 bases at V and 4 bases at J, with 4 bases between the two ends. The chain's CDR3 is CAWSVLGNTIYF. In nucleotides, the CDR3 is TGTGCCTGGAGTGTACTAGGAAACACCATATATTTT.

V gene TRBV7-8 combines with J gene TRBJ2-5; tentative D call: TRBD1 (6 bases). CDR1 SGHVS and CDR2 FQNEAQ come from the germline V gene. V shed 1 base and J shed 5 bases, with 11 bases lying between them. The CDR3 loop spans 14 amino acids. DNA of the CDR3: TGTGCCAGCAGCTTAGACAGGGTTGGTGAGACCCAGTACTTC. Its protein is CASSLDRVGETQYF.